This T cell receptor (beta chain) was sequenced for a study of graft-versus-host responses after intestinal transplantation. Turning to the study itself: The transplants performed in recipients were multivisceral, liver-intestinal, or isolated intestinal.

Using immunoSEQ multiplex PCR, the repertoire was profiled, and TCRdb retains in-frame clones only, with some absent. The table lists tens of thousands of clones, approximately 92% of them singletons. Notes on this clone: Its antigen is not identified.

V was shortened by 1 base and J by 0 bases, with 10 bases between the two germline ends. In germline, CDR1 is SGHRS, CDR2 YFSETQ. This CDR3 is 15 amino acids long. Sequencing was performed on unstimulated CD8+ T cells sorted from spleen or lymph node cells, taken before intestinal transplant. The chain joins TRBV5-1 to TRBJ1-1; D may be TRBD1 (6 bases). The clonotype originates from a human donor who received an intestinal transplant. The CDR3 nucleotides read TGCGCCAGCAGCTTGTTAACAGGGCTGAACACTGAAGCTTTCTTT. Amino acids: CASSLLTGLNTEAFF.